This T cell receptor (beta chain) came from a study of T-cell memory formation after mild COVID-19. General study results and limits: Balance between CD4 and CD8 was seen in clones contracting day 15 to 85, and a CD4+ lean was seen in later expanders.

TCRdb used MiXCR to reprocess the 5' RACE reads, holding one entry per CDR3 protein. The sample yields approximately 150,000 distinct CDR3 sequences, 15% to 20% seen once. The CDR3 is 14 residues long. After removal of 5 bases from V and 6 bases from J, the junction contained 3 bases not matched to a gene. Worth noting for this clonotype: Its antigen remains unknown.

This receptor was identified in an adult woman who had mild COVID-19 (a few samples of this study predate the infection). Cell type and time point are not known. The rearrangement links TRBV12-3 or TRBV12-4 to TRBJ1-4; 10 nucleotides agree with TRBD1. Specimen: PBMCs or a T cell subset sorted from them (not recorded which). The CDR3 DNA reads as TGTGCCAGCAGTCGGGGGACAGGGGATGAAAAACTGTTTTTT. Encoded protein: CASSRGTGDEKLFF.